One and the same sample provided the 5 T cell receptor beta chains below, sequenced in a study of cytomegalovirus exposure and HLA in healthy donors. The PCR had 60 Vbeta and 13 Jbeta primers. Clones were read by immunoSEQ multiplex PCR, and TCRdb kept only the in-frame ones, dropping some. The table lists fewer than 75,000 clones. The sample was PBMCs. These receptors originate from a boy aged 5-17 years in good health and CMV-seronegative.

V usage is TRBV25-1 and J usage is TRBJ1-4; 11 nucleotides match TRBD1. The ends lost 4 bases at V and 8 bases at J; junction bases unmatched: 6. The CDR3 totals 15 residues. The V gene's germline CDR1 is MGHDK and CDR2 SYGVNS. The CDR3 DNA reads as TGTGCCAGCAGTGGGACAGGGGGCGCTGAGGAAAAACTGTTTTTT. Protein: CASSGTGGAEEKLFF.

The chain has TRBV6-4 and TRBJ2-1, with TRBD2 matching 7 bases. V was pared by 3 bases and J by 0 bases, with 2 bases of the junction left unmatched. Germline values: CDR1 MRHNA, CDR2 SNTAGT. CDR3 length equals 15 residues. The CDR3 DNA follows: TGTGCCAGCAGTGAAGGCGGGAGCTCCTACAATGAGCAGTTCTTC. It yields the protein CASSEGGSSYNEQFF.

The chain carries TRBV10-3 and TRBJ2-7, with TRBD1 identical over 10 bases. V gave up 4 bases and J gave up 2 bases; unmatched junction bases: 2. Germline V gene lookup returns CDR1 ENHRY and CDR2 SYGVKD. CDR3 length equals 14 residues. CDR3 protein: CAISGGQGTYEQYF. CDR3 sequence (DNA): TGTGCCATCAGTGGGGGACAGGGGACCTACGAGCAGTACTTC.

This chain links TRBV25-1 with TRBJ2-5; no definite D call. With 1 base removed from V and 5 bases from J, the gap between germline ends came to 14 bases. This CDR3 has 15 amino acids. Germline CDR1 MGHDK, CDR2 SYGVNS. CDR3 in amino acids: CASSELVARYETQYF. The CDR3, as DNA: TGTGCCAGCAGTGAATTAGTGGCCAGGTACGAGACCCAGTACTTC. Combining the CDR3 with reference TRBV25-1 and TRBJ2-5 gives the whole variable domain EADIYQTPRYLVIGTGKKITLECSQTMGHDKMYWYQQDPGMELHLIHYSYGVNSTEKGDLSSESTVSRIRTEHFPLTLESARPSHTSQYLCASSELVARYETQYFGPGTRLLVL.

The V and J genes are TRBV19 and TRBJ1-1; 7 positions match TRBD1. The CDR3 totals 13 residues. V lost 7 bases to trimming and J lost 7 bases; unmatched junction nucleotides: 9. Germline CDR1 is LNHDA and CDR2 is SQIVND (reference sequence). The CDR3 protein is CASNTPGQSEAFF. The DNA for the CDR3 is TGTGCCAGTAACACACCGGGACAGAGTGAAGCTTTCTTT.